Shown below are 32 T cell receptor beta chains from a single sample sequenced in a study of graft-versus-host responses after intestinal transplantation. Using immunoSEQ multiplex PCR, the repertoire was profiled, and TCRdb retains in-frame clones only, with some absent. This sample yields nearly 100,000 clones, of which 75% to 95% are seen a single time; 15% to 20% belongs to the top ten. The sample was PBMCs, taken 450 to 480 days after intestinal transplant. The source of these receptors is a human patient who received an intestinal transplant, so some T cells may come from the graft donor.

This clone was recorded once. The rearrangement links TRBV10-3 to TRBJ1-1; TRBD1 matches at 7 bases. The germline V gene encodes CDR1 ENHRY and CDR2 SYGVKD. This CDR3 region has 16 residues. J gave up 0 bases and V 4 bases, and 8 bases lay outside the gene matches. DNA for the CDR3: TGTGCCATCAGTGCGACAGGGTTTCATATGAACACTGAAGCTTTCTTT. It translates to CAISATGFHMNTEAFF.

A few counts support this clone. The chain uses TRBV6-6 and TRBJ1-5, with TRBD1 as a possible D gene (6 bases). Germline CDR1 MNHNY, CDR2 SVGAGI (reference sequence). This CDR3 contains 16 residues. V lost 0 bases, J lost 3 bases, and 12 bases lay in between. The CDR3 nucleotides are TGTGCCAGCAGTTACTCGAAGTCAGGGGCCAATCAGCCCCAGCATTTT. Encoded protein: CASSYSKSGANQPQHF.

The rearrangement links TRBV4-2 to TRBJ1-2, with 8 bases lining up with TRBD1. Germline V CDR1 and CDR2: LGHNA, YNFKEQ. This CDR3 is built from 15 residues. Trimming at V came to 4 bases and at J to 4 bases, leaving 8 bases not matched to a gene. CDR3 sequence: CASSLRTGKGYGYTF. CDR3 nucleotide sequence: TGTGCCAGCAGCCTCCGGACAGGGAAGGGCTATGGCTACACCTTC.

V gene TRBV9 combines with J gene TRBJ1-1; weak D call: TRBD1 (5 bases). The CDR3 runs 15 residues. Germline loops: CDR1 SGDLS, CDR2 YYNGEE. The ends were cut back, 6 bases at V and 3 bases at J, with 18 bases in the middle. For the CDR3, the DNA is TGTGCCAGCAACCCCTCGGGGGGAAGTGACACTGAAGCTTTCTTT. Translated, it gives CASNPSGGSDTEAFF.

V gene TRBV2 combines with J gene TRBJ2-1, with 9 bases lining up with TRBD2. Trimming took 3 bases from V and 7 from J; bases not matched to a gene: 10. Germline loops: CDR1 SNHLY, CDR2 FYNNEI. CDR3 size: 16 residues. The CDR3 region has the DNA TGTGCCAGCAGTGATGAAGTAGCGGGGGCCCAAAATGAGCAGTTCTTC. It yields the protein CASSDEVAGAQNEQFF.

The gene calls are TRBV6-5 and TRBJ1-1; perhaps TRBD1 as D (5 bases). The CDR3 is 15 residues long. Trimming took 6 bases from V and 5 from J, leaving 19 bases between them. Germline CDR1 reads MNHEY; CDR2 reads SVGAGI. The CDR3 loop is CASSPPRGGGTEAFF. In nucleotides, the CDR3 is TGTGCCAGCAGCCCTCCGAGGGGAGGAGGAACTGAAGCTTTCTTT.

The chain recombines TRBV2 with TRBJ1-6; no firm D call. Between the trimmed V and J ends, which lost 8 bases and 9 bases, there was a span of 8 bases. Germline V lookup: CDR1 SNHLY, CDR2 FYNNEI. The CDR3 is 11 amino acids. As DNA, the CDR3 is TGTGCCAGCGGGTCCACTTCACCCCTCCACTTT. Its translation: CASGSTSPLHF.

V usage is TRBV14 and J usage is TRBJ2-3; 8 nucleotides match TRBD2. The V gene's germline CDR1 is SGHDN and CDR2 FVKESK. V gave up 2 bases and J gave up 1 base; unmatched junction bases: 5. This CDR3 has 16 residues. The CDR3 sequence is CASSQLSGVGTDTQYF. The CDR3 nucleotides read TGTGCCAGCAGCCAACTTAGCGGGGTTGGCACAGATACGCAGTATTTT. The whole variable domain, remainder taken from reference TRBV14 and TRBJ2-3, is EAGVTQFPSHSVIEKGQTVTLRCDPISGHDNLYWYRRVMGKEIKFLLHFVKESKQDESGMPNNRFLAERTGGTYSTLKVQPAELEDSGVYFCASSQLSGVGTDTQYFGPGTRLTVL.

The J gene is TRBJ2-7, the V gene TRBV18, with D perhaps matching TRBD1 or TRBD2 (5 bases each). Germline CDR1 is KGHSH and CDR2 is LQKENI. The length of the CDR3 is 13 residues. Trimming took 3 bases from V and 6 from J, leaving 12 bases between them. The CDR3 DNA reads TGTGCCAGCTCACCCCCCGGGGCCGGCGAGCAGTACTTC. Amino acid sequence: CASSPPGAGEQYF.

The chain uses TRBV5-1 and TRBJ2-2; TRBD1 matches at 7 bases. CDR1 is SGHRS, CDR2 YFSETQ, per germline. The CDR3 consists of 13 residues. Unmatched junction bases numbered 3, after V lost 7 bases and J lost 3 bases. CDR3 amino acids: CASRQGDTGELFF. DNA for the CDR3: TGCGCCAGCCGACAGGGAGACACCGGGGAGCTGTTTTTT.

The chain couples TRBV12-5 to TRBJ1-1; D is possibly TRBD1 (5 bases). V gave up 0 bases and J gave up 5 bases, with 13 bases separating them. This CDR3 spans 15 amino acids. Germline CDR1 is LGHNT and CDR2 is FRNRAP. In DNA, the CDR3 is TGTGCTAGTGGTTTGGTGGCCGGGGGGGATACTGAAGCTTTCTTT. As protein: CASGLVAGGDTEAFF. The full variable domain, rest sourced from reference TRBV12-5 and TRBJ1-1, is DARVTQTPRHKVTEMGQEVTMRCQPILGHNTVFWYRQTMMQGLELLAYFRNRAPLDDSGMPKDRFSAEMPDATLATLKIQPSEPRDSAVYFCASGLVAGGDTEAFFGQGTRLTVV.

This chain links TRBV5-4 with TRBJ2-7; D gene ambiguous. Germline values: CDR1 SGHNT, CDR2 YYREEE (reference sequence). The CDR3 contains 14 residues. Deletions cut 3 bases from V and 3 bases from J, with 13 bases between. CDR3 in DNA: TGTGCCAGCAGCTGGACCGGGTCCAACTACGAGCAGTACTTC. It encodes CASSWTGSNYEQYF.

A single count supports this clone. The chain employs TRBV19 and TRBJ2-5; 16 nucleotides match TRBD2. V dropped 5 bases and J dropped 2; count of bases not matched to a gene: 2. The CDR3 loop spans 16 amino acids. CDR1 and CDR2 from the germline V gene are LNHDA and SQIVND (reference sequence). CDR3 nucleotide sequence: TGTGCCAGTAGTGAGGGACTAGCGGGGGGGCAAGAGACCCAGTACTTC. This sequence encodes CASSEGLAGGQETQYF.

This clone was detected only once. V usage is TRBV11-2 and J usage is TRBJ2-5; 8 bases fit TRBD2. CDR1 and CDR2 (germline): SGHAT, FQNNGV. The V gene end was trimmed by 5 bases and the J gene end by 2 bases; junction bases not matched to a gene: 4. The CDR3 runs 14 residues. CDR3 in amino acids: CASSHGGGQETQYF. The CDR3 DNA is TGTGCCAGCAGCCACGGGGGGGGGCAAGAGACCCAGTACTTC.

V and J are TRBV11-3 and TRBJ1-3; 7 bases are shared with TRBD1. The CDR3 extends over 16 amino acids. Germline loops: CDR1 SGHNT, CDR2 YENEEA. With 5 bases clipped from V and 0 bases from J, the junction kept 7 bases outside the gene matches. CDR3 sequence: CASSNRDSASGNTIYF. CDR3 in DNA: TGTGCCAGCAGCAACAGGGACAGCGCCTCTGGAAACACCATATATTTT.

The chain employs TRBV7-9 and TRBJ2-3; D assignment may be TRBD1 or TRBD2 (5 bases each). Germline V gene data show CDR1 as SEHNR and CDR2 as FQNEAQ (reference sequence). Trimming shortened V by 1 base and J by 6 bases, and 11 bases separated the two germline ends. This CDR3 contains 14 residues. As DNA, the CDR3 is TGTGCCAGCAGCTTAGGTTCCGGGGCCGATACGCAGTATTTT. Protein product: CASSLGSGADTQYF.

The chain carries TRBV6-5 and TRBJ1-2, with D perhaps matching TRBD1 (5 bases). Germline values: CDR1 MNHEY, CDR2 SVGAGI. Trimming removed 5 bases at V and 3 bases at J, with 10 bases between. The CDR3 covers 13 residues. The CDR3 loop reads CASSETVDYGYTF. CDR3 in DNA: TGTGCCAGCAGTGAGACAGTGGACTATGGCTACACCTTC.

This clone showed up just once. CDR3 DNA sequence: TGTGCCAGCTCACGACAGGGGGCCCGGGACACCGGGGAGCTGTTTTTT. Translation: CASSRQGARDTGELFF. The V call is TRBV18, the J call TRBJ2-2; 10 bases match TRBD1. This CDR3 has 16 amino acids. CDR1 and CDR2 from the germline V gene are KGHSH and LQKENI. Trimming took 4 bases from V and 3 from J; bases not matched to a gene: 5.

Written as DNA, the CDR3 is TGTGCCAGCAGCTTAAAGGGGACCCATGGCTACACCTTC. It translates to CASSLKGTHGYTF. The rearrangement links TRBV7-9 to TRBJ1-2; possibly TRBD1 for D (5 bases). CDR1 SEHNR and CDR2 FQNEAQ come from the germline V gene (reference sequence). Trimming stripped 2 bases from V and 6 bases from J, with 10 bases between. CDR3 length: 13 residues.

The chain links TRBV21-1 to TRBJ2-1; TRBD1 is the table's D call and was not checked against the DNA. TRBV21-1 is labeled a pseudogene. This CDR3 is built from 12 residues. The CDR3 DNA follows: TGTGCCAGGACACAGGGGACCAATGAGCAGTTCTTC. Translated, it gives CARTQGTNEQFF.

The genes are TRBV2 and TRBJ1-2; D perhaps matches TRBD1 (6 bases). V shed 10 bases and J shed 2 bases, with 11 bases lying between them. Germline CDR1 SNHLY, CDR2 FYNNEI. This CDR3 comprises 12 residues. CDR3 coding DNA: TGTGCCACTGGGGACACCAACTATGGCTACACCTTC. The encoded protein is CATGDTNYGYTF.

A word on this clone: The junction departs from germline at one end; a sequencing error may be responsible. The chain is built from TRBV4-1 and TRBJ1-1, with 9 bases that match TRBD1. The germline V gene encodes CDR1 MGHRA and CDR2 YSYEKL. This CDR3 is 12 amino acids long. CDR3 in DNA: TGCGCCAGCAGCCAAGATGGGACAGGGAAGGACTTT. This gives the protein CASSQDGTGKDF.

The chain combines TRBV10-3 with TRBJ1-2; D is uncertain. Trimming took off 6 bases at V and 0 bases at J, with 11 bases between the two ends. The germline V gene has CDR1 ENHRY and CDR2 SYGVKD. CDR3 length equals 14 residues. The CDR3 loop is CAIRTTRTNYGYTF. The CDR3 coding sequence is TGTGCCATCAGGACGACACGTACTAACTATGGCTACACCTTC.

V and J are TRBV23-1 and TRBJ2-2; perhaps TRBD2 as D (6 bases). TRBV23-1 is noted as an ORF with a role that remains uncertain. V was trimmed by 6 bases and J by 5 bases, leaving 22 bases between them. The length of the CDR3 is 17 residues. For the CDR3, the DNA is TGCGCCAGCAGCCCCCCGGAGAGGGGAGGAAGGACCGGGGAGCTGTTTTTT. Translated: CASSPPERGGRTGELFF.

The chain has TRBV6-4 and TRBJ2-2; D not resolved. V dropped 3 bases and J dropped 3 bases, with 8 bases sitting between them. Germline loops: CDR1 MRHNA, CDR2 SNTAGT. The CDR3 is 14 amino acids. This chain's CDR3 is CASSDFGDTGELFF. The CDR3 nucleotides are TGTGCCAGCAGTGATTTTGGGGACACCGGGGAGCTGTTTTTT.

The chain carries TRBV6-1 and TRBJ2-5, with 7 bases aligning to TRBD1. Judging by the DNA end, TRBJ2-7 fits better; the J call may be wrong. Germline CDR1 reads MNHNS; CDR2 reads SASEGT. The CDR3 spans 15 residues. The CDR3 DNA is TGTGCCAGCAGGCCCGGGACAGACTTATCCTACGAGCAGTACTTC. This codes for CASRPGTDLSYEQYF.

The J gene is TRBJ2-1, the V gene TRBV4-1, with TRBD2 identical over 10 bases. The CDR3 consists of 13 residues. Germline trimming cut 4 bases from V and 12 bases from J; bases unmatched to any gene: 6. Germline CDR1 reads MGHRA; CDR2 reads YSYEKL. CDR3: CASSRLAGERQFF. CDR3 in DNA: TGCGCCAGCAGCCGGCTAGCGGGGGAAAGGCAGTTCTTC.

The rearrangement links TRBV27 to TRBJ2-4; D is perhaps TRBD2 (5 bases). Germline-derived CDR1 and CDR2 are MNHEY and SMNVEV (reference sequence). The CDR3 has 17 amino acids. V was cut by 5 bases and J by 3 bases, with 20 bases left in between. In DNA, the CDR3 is TGTGCCAGCAGTCCCACCCTCTCGGGGTTGGTCAAAAACATTCAGTACTTC. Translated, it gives CASSPTLSGLVKNIQYF.

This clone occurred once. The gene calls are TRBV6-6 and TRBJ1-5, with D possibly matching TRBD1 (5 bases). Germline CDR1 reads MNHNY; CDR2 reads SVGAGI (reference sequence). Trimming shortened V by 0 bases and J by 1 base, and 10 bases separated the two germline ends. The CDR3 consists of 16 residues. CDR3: CASSYSSQGSNQPQHF. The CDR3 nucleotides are TGTGCCAGCAGTTACTCGAGCCAGGGAAGCAATCAGCCCCAGCATTTT.

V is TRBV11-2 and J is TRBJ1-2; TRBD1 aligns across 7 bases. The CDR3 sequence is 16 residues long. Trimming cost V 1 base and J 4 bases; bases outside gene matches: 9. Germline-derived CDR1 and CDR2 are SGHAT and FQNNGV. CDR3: CASSLAPGAGGYGYTF. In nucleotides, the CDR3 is TGTGCCAGCAGCTTAGCCCCAGGGGCAGGGGGCTATGGCTACACCTTC.

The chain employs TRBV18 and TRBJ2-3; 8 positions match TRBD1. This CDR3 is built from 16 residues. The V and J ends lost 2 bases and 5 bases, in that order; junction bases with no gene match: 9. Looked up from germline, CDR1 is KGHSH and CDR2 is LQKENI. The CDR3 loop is CASSPERTGFIDTQYF. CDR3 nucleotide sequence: TGTGCCAGCTCACCAGAGAGGACAGGGTTTATAGATACGCAGTATTTT.

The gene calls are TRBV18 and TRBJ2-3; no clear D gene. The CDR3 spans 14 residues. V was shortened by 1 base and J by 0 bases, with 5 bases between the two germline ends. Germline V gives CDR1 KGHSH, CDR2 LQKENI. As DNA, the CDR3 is TGTGCCAGCTCACCACGACATAGCACAGATACGCAGTATTTT. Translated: CASSPRHSTDTQYF.